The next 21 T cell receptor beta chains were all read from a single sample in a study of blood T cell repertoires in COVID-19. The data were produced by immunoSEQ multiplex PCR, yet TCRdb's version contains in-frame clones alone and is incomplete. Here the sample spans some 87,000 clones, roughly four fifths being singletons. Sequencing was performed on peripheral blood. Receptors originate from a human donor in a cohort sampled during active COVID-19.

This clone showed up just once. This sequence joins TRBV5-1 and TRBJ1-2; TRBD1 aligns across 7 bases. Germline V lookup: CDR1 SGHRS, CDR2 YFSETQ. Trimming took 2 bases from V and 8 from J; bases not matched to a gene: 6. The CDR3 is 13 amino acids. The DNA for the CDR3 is TGCGCCAGCAGCTTCGACAGGGCGGGAGGCTACACCTTC. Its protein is CASSFDRAGGYTF.

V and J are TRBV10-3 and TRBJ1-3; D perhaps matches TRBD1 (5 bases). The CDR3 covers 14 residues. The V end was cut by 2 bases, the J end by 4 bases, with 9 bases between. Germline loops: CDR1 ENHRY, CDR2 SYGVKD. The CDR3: CAISEAGVGNTIYF. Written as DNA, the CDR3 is TGTGCCATCAGTGAGGCGGGGGTCGGAAACACCATATATTTT.

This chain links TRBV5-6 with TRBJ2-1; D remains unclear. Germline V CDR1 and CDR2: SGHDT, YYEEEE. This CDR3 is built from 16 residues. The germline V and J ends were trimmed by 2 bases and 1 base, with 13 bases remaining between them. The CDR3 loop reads CASSFRISGSYNEQFF. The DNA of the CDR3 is TGTGCCAGCAGCTTTCGAATTTCGGGTTCCTACAATGAGCAGTTCTTC.

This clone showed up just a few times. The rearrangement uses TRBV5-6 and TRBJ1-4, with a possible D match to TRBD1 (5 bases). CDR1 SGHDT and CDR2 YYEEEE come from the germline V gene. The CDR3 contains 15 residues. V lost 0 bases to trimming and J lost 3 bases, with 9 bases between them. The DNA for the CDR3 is TGTGCCAGCAGCTTGGGGGGCCTGGCTAATGAAAAACTGTTTTTT. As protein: CASSLGGLANEKLFF.

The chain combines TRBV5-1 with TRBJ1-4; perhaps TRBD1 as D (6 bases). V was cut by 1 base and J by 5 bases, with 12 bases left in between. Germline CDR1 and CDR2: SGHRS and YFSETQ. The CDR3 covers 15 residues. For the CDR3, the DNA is TGCGCCAGCAGCTTGATGACAGGCCTAAATGAAAAACTGTTTTTT. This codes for CASSLMTGLNEKLFF.

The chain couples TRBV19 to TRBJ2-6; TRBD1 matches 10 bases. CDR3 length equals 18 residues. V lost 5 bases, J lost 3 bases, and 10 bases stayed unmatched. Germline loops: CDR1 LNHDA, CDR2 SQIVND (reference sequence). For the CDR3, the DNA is TGTGCCAGTAGTGCCTCGACAGGGGGCGGCGGTGGGGCCAACGTCCTGACTTTC. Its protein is CASSASTGGGGGANVLTF.

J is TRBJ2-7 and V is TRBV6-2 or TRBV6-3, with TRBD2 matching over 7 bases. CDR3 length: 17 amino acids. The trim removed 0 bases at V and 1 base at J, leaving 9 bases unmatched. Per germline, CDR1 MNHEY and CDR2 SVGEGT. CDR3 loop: CASSYSKARTSSYEQYF. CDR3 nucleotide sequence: TGTGCCAGCAGTTACTCGAAGGCGCGGACTAGTTCCTACGAGCAGTACTTC.

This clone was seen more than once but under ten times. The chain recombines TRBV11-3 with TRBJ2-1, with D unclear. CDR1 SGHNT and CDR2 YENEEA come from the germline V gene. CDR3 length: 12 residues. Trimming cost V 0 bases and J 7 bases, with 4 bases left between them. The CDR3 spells CASSLDSNEQFF. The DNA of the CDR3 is TGTGCCAGCAGCTTAGATTCGAATGAGCAGTTCTTC.

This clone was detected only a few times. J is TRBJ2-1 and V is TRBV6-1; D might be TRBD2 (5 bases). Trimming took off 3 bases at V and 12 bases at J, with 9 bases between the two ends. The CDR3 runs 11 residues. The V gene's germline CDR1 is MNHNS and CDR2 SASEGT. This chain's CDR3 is CASSDGIGQFF. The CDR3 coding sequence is TGTGCCAGCAGTGACGGGATAGGGCAGTTCTTC.

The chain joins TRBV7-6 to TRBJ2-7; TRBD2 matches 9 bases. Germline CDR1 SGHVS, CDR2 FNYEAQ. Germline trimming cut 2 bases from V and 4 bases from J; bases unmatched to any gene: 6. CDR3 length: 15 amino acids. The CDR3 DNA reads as TGTGCCAGCAGCTTAATTGCGGGGGGGAAGTACGAGCAGTACTTC. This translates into CASSLIAGGKYEQYF.

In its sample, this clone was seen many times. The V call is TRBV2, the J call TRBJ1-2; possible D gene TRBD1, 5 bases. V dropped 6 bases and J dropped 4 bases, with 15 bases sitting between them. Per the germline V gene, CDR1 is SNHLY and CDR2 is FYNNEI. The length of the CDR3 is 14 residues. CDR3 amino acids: CASRPRWGGYGYTF. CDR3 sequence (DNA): TGTGCCAGCAGACCCAGATGGGGGGGCTATGGCTACACCTTC.

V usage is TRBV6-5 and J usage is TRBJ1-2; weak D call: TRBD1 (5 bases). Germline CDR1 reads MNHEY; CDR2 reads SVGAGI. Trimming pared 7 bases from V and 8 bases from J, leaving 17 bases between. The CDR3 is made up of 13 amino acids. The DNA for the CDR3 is TGTGCCAGCACCCCCTTTCAGGGATACGGCTACACCTTC. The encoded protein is CASTPFQGYGYTF.

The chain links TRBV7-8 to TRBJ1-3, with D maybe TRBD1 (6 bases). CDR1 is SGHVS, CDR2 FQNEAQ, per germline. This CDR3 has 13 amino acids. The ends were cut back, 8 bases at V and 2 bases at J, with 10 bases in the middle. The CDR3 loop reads CASRRTAGNTIYF. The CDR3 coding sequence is TGTGCCAGCCGTCGGACAGCTGGAAACACCATATATTTT.

The CDR3 bases are TGTGCCAGTAGCTTCAGACAGGGTAACACCGGGGAGCTGTTTTTT. This encodes CASSFRQGNTGELFF. The chain recombines TRBV19 with TRBJ2-2, with 7 positions matching TRBD1. CDR1 LNHDA and CDR2 SQIVND come from the germline V gene (reference sequence). The CDR3 extends over 15 amino acids. J gave up 2 bases and V 6 bases, and 6 bases lay outside the gene matches.

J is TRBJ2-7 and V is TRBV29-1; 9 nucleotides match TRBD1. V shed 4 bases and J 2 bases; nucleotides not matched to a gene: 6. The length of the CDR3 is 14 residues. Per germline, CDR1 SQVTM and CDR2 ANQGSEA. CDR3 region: CSVVSGTGTYEQYF. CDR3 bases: TGCAGCGTTGTTTCCGGGACAGGGACCTACGAGCAGTACTTC.

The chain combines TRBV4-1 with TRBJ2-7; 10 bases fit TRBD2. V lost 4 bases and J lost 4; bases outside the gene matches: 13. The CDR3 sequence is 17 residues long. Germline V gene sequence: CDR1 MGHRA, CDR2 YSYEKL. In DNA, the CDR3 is TGCGCCAGCAGCCCCCTCCCACTAGCGGGGATCTGGTACGAGCAGTACTTC. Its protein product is CASSPLPLAGIWYEQYF.

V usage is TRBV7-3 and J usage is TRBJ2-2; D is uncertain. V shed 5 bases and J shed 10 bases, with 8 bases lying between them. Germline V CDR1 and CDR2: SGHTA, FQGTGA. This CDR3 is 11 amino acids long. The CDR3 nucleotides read TGTGCCAGCAGCCCCGGTGAGGAGCTGTTTTTT. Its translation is CASSPGEELFF.

Written as DNA, the CDR3 is TGTGCCAGTAGTGGCTACAGGGACCCCCTCAACACAGATACGCAGTATTTT. Translated, it gives CASSGYRDPLNTDTQYF. This chain uses TRBV19 with TRBJ2-3; tentatively, D is TRBD1 (6 bases). V shed 5 bases and J shed 2 bases, with 20 bases lying between them. The CDR3 length is 17 residues. Germline loops: CDR1 LNHDA, CDR2 SQIVND (reference sequence).

The CDR3 here is CASSVNLGDLYNEQFF. DNA for the CDR3: TGTGCCAGCAGCGTGAACCTAGGGGATCTTTACAATGAGCAGTTCTTC. The chain couples TRBV9 to TRBJ2-1, with D perhaps TRBD1 (5 bases). V gave up 2 bases and J gave up 4 bases, with 16 bases separating them. Germline CDR1 and CDR2: SGDLS and YYNGEE. CDR3 size: 16 residues.

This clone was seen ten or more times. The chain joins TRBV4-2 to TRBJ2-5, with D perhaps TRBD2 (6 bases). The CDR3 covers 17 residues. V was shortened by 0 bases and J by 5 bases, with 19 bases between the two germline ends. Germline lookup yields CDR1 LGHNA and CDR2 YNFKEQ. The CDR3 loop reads CASSQEGSWTRGETQYF. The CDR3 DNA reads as TGTGCCAGCAGCCAAGAAGGCTCCTGGACTCGGGGGGAGACCCAGTACTTC.

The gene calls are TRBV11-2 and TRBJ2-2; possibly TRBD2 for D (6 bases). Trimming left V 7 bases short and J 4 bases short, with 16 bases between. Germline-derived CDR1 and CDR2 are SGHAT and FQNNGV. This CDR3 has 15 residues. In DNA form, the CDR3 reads TGTGCCAGCACCTTGGGGGGTATATCCACCGGGGAGCTGTTTTTT. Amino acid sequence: CASTLGGISTGELFF.